The 5 T cell receptor beta chains given below trace back to one sample, sequenced in a study of blood T cell repertoires in COVID-19. Data came from immunoSEQ multiplex PCR; TCRdb stores just in-frame clones and leaves some out. The profile shows approximately 72,000 clones, around nine tenths of them singletons. Source material: peripheral blood. Every receptor here comes from an older woman with acute or convalescent COVID-19.

The rearrangement links TRBV19 to TRBJ1-3; 9 nucleotides agree with TRBD1. Germline V lookup: CDR1 LNHDA, CDR2 SQIVND (reference sequence). V gave up 9 bases and J gave up 2 bases; unmatched junction bases: 2. This CDR3 is 13 amino acids long. The CDR3: CASGTGTGNTIYF. For the CDR3, the DNA is TGTGCCAGCGGGACAGGGACTGGAAACACCATATATTTT.

This rearrangement joins TRBV2 to TRBJ2-5; the D gene is possibly TRBD2 (6 bases). The CDR3 loop spans 13 amino acids. Germline lookup yields CDR1 SNHLY and CDR2 FYNNEI. Trimming cost V 4 bases and J 4 bases, with 10 bases left between them. The CDR3 region is CASSAGTPETQYF. CDR3 DNA: TGTGCCAGCAGTGCCGGGACTCCAGAGACCCAGTACTTC.

The chain uses TRBV6-1 and TRBJ2-3; the match to TRBD1 covers 9 bases. CDR1 is MNHNS and CDR2 is SASEGT in the germline V gene. With 2 bases clipped from V and 6 bases from J, the junction kept 6 bases outside the gene matches. The CDR3 has 15 amino acids. CDR3 in amino acids: CASSEMTGGWDTQYF. The CDR3 bases are TGTGCCAGCAGTGAAATGACAGGGGGGTGGGATACGCAGTATTTT.

CDR3 protein: CASSLTGAYETEAFF. In DNA form, the CDR3 reads TGTGCCAGCAGCCTCACAGGGGCATACGAGACTGAAGCTTTCTTT. The V call is TRBV7-9, the J call TRBJ1-1; 7 nucleotides agree with TRBD1. CDR3 length: 15 residues. Trimming took 5 bases from V and 5 from J; bases not matched to a gene: 11. CDR1 SEHNR and CDR2 FQNEAQ come from the germline V gene (reference sequence).

The genes are TRBV28 and TRBJ1-5, with D possibly being TRBD1 (5 bases). Germline lookup yields CDR1 MDHEN and CDR2 SYDVKM. The CDR3 consists of 14 residues. V dropped 3 bases and J dropped 6 bases, with 12 bases sitting between them. CDR3 sequence reads: CASSFGGGIQPQHF. CDR3 bases: TGTGCCAGCAGTTTCGGGGGAGGGATTCAGCCCCAGCATTTT.